This T cell receptor (beta chain) appears in the sequencing data of a study of OX40 agonist ivuxolimab in advanced cancers. Whole-study findings and limits: The expanded peripheral T cells' antigen specificity was not determined.

As for this clone: Its antigen remains unknown.

Excluded were patients having autoimmune disease history or systemic immunosuppression. Libraries were prepared by immunoSEQ multiplex PCR; TCRdb keeps only in-frame clonotypes and omits some of them. The sample holds about 58,000 clones, 80% to 90% seen once. This TCR came from an adult with an advanced solid tumor such as melanoma, head and neck, liver or kidney cancer. The material sequenced was CD4+ or CD8+ T cells sorted from blood, taken in a trial of the OX40 agonist ivuxolimab.

The CDR3 DNA follows: TGTGCCAGCAGTGAATCCTCTGGCGATTCTGGGGCCAACGTCCTGACTTTC. As protein: CASSESSGDSGANVLTF. The chain joins TRBV25-1 to TRBJ2-6; no definite D call. Germline V gene lookup returns CDR1 MGHDK and CDR2 SYGVNS. The V and J ends lost 1 base and 1 base respectively, with 11 bases between them. The CDR3 contains 17 residues.